The 26 T cell receptor beta chains below come from one sample, sequenced in a study of cytomegalovirus exposure and HLA in healthy donors. Vbeta (60) and Jbeta (13) primers were used in the PCR. Generated by immunoSEQ multiplex PCR, the TCRdb table keeps only in-frame clones and is missing some. The profile covers some 100,000 clones, with roughly 70% appearing a single time and roughly 16% taken by the ten largest. Sequenced input: PBMCs. The receptors here all came from a woman under 30 in good health and CMV-seropositive.

There are a few counts of this clone. V is TRBV7-7 and J is TRBJ2-5; 13 nucleotides agree with TRBD2. CDR1 and CDR2 (germline): SSHAT, FNYEAQ (reference sequence). The length of the CDR3 is 16 residues. V lost 5 bases and J lost 4; bases outside the gene matches: 7. The CDR3 loop is CASSPQGLAGRETQYF. The CDR3 DNA sequence: TGTGCCAGCAGCCCACAGGGACTAGCGGGGCGAGAGACCCAGTACTTC.

The chain is built from TRBV7-8 and TRBJ2-5; D ambiguous. V lost 4 bases to trimming and J lost 4 bases, with 16 bases between them. The CDR3 is 15 residues long. Germline-derived CDR1 and CDR2 are SGHVS and FQNEAQ. This CDR3 reads CASSSHPGPRETQYF. DNA for the CDR3: TGTGCCAGCAGCTCCCACCCTGGGCCACGAGAGACCCAGTACTTC.

The chain is built from TRBV15 and TRBJ2-1; weak D call: TRBD2 (7 bases). The V end was cut by 4 bases, the J end by 4 bases, with 14 bases between. The CDR3 length is 15 residues. Germline values: CDR1 LNHNV, CDR2 YYDKDF (reference sequence). In DNA form, the CDR3 reads TGTGCCACCAGCAAGCGGGACACGGGGTACAATGAGCAGTTCTTC. Its protein is CATSKRDTGYNEQFF.

The chain recombines TRBV19 with TRBJ2-1; 14 nucleotides agree with TRBD2. The CDR3 is 18 amino acids. Germline CDR1 and CDR2: LNHDA and SQIVND (reference sequence). V trimming: 4 bases; J trimming: 4 bases; junction bases outside the gene matches: 9. The CDR3 is CASSTGTSGGTLYNEQFF. The CDR3 DNA reads as TGTGCCAGTAGTACCGGGACTAGCGGGGGAACCCTATACAATGAGCAGTTCTTC. Complete variable domain (other parts from reference TRBV19 and TRBJ2-1): DGGITQSPKYLFRKEGQNVTLSCEQNLNHDAMYWYRQDPGQGLRLIYYSQIVNDFQKGDIAEGYSVSREKKESFPLTVTSAQKNPTAFYLCASSTGTSGGTLYNEQFFGPGTRLTVL.

The rearrangement uses TRBV25-1 and TRBJ1-1; 7 nucleotides match TRBD1. Germline assignment: CDR1 MGHDK and CDR2 SYGVNS. V lost 4 bases, J lost 7 bases, and 3 bases stayed unmatched. This CDR3 region has 12 residues. The CDR3 sequence: CASSARDSEAFF. CDR3 nucleotides: TGTGCCAGCAGTGCCCGGGACAGTGAAGCTTTCTTT.

The V and J genes are TRBV4-3 and TRBJ2-7; the D gene is possibly TRBD1 (5 bases). The CDR3 contains 16 residues. Germline V CDR1 and CDR2: LGHNA, YSLEER. The ends were cut back, 0 bases at V and 2 bases at J, with 14 bases in the middle. CDR3 sequence reads: CASSQETRVSPYEQYF. The CDR3, as DNA: TGCGCCAGCAGCCAAGAGACCAGGGTTTCCCCCTACGAGCAGTACTTC.

The genes are TRBV9 and TRBJ1-2, with D hard to call. The CDR3 runs to 14 residues. The V gene's germline CDR1 is SGDLS and CDR2 YYNGEE. The V and J ends lost 3 bases and 3 bases respectively, with 12 bases between them. Here the CDR3 reads CASSAGRGDYGYTF. Here the CDR3 DNA reads TGTGCCAGCAGCGCCGGCCGAGGAGACTATGGCTACACCTTC.

This clone was observed a handful of times. The J gene is TRBJ1-6, the V gene TRBV6-5, with 9 bases matching TRBD1. CDR3 size: 15 residues. With 1 base clipped from V and 9 bases from J, the junction kept 4 bases outside the gene matches. Looked up from germline, CDR1 is MNHEY and CDR2 is SVGAGI. The CDR3 nucleotides read TGTGCCAGCAGTTACTTCGGGACAGGGAGTTCACCCCTCCACTTT. Translated: CASSYFGTGSSPLHF.

The CDR3 is CASSPNRDQPQHF. The CDR3 bases are TGTGCCAGCAGCCCAAACAGGGATCAGCCCCAGCATTTT. The V call is TRBV7-6, the J call TRBJ1-5; the D gene is possibly TRBD1 (6 bases). Deletions cut 5 bases from V and 5 bases from J, with 10 bases between. This CDR3 has 13 amino acids. From germline, CDR1 is SGHVS and CDR2 FNYEAQ.

The chain recombines TRBV4-1 with TRBJ2-3; TRBD2 aligns across 9 bases. CDR1 is MGHRA and CDR2 is YSYEKL in the germline V gene. The ends lost 0 bases at V and 5 bases at J; junction bases unmatched: 6. CDR3 length equals 16 residues. Here the CDR3 reads CASSQEPRGGEDTQYF. CDR3 nucleotides: TGCGCCAGCAGCCAAGAGCCGCGGGGGGGGGAAGATACGCAGTATTTT.

The chain combines TRBV19 with TRBJ1-5; TRBD1 matches 8 bases. CDR1 and CDR2 (germline): LNHDA, SQIVND (reference sequence). V shed 6 bases and J 6 bases; nucleotides not matched to a gene: 7. The CDR3 is 14 residues long. CDR3 sequence: CASSVTGTGQPQHF. As DNA, the CDR3 is TGTGCCAGTAGCGTGACAGGGACAGGTCAGCCCCAGCATTTT.

The J gene is TRBJ2-3, the V gene TRBV27; 8 bases are shared with TRBD2. This CDR3 has 15 residues. The junction had 6 bases not matched to a gene; V was cut back by 6 bases and J by 1 base. Germline loops: CDR1 MNHEY, CDR2 SMNVEV (reference sequence). CDR3 amino acids: CASRISGDRTDTQYF. DNA for the CDR3: TGTGCCAGCAGAATTAGCGGGGATCGCACAGATACGCAGTATTTT.

The genes are TRBV27 and TRBJ1-2; possibly TRBD1 for D (5 bases). Germline V gene lookup returns CDR1 MNHEY and CDR2 SMNVEV (reference sequence). CDR3 length: 15 residues. The V end lost 0 bases, the J end lost 8 bases, and 16 bases lay between the germline ends. The CDR3 reads CASSLSRGEVGGYTF. The CDR3 DNA sequence: TGTGCCAGCAGTTTATCGCGGGGGGAGGTCGGAGGCTACACCTTC.

The J gene is TRBJ1-3, the V gene TRBV18, with D tentatively TRBD1 (5 bases). Germline V gene lookup returns CDR1 KGHSH and CDR2 LQKENI. This CDR3 has 16 amino acids. V was cut by 0 bases and J by 2 bases, with 11 bases left in between. CDR3 loop: CASSPPLGGPGNTIYF. CDR3 coding DNA: TGTGCCAGCTCACCACCGTTGGGGGGACCTGGAAACACCATATATTTT. Using reference TRBV18 and TRBJ1-3 for the parts outside the CDR3, the full variable domain is NAGVMQNPRHLVRRRGQEARLRCSPMKGHSHVYWYRQLPEEGLKFMVYLQKENIIDESGMPKERFSAEFPKEGPSILRIQQVVRGDSAAYFCASSPPLGGPGNTIYFGEGSWLTVV.

The V and J genes are TRBV6-4 and TRBJ1-1; D perhaps matches TRBD1 (6 bases). Germline V gene data show CDR1 as MRHNA and CDR2 as SNTAGT. The CDR3 sequence is 14 residues long. The V end was cut by 8 bases, the J end by 1 base, with 14 bases between. The CDR3 nucleotides read TGTGCCAGCCGTCGGGGGGGCGAGAACACTGAAGCTTTCTTT. Translation: CASRRGGENTEAFF.

The chain combines TRBV4-2 with TRBJ2-7, with D tentatively TRBD2 (6 bases). In germline, CDR1 is LGHNA, CDR2 YNFKEQ. With 1 base removed from V and 3 bases from J, the gap between germline ends came to 10 bases. The CDR3 extends over 14 amino acids. Here the CDR3 DNA reads TGTGCCAGCAGCCAAGCAGGGACTGACTACGAGCAGTACTTC. This sequence encodes CASSQAGTDYEQYF.

The rearrangement joins TRBV25-1 to TRBJ2-5, with 12 bases matching TRBD2. CDR1 MGHDK and CDR2 SYGVNS come from the germline V gene. V lost 5 bases and J lost 4; bases outside the gene matches: 8. This CDR3 spans 16 amino acids. This CDR3 reads CASSRPRLAGVETQYF. CDR3 DNA: TGTGCCAGCAGTCGACCACGACTAGCGGGAGTAGAGACCCAGTACTTC.

CDR3 amino acids: CASSGRAYGYTF. The CDR3 DNA follows: TGTGCCAGCAGTGGGAGGGCCTATGGCTACACCTTC. This rearrangement joins TRBV19 to TRBJ1-2; D ambiguous. The CDR3 consists of 12 residues. Deletions cut 9 bases from V and 4 bases from J, with 12 bases between. Germline loops: CDR1 LNHDA, CDR2 SQIVND (reference sequence).

Only one count was recorded for this clone. The chain uses TRBV7-2 and TRBJ2-7, with 8 bases lining up with TRBD2. Trimming removed 1 base from V and 5 bases from J; junction bases left unmatched: 1. The CDR3 consists of 13 residues. Germline V gene sequence: CDR1 SGHTA, CDR2 FQGNSA. CDR3 residues: CASSLVAGNEQYF. The CDR3 coding sequence is TGTGCCAGCAGCTTAGTAGCGGGAAACGAGCAGTACTTC.

The V call is TRBV28, the J call TRBJ2-7; 8 positions match TRBD1. The length of the CDR3 is 15 residues. Germline V gene data show CDR1 as MDHEN and CDR2 as SYDVKM. With 6 bases clipped from V and 6 bases from J, the junction kept 13 bases outside the gene matches. CDR3 sequence: CASSSRTGPISEQYF. The CDR3 DNA reads TGTGCCAGCAGCTCTCGGACAGGGCCGATCTCCGAGCAGTACTTC.

The V call is TRBV5-1, the J call TRBJ2-3; 7 nucleotides agree with TRBD1. V trimming: 4 bases; J trimming: 3 bases; junction bases outside the gene matches: 8. Germline V gene data show CDR1 as SGHRS and CDR2 as YFSETQ. The CDR3 totals 15 residues. In DNA form, the CDR3 reads TGCGCCAGCAGCGACCAAATACAGGGGACAGATACGCAGTATTTT. As protein: CASSDQIQGTDTQYF.

The chain joins TRBV9 to TRBJ1-6; 8 bases match TRBD1. The germline V gene has CDR1 SGDLS and CDR2 YYNGEE. This CDR3 has 15 residues. V was pared by 0 bases and J by 9 bases, with 5 bases of the junction left unmatched. The CDR3 region is CASSVAGTGTSPLHF. In nucleotides, the CDR3 is TGTGCCAGCAGCGTAGCTGGGACAGGAACTTCACCCCTCCACTTT.

The V call is TRBV5-1, the J call TRBJ1-1; 7 bases align to TRBD1. The CDR3 is 15 amino acids. CDR1 and CDR2 (germline): SGHRS, YFSETQ. J gave up 8 bases and V 4 bases, and 14 bases lay outside the gene matches. The CDR3 bases are TGCGCCAGCAGCACAAGCTGGGGACAGCCGATAGAAGCTTTCTTT. It yields the protein CASSTSWGQPIEAFF.

This clone turned up a few times. The chain combines TRBV11-3 with TRBJ2-5; 7 positions agree with TRBD2. J was trimmed by 4 bases and V by 5 bases; bases with no gene match: 10. The CDR3 contains 15 residues. CDR1 and CDR2 from the germline V gene are SGHNT and YENEEA. The chain's CDR3 is CASSLRDPGGETQYF. CDR3 coding DNA: TGTGCCAGCAGCCTCCGTGACCCGGGGGGAGAGACCCAGTACTTC.

The V call is TRBV15, the J call TRBJ2-2; 7 bases align to TRBD2. Germline lookup yields CDR1 LNHNV and CDR2 YYDKDF (reference sequence). V was clipped by 0 bases and J by 6 bases; unmatched bases: 7. The CDR3 extends over 16 amino acids. CDR3 residues: CATSRDKTSSPGELFF. The CDR3 DNA sequence: TGTGCCACCAGCAGAGATAAGACTAGCTCGCCCGGGGAGCTGTTTTTT.

This clone was observed a handful of times. This chain joins TRBV6-1 and TRBJ1-2; D might be TRBD1 (5 bases). The germline V and J ends were trimmed by 2 bases and 3 bases, with 10 bases remaining between them. Per the germline V gene, CDR1 is MNHNS and CDR2 is SASEGT. This CDR3 is built from 14 residues. This CDR3 is CASSESGWDYGYTF. The CDR3 region has the DNA TGTGCCAGCAGTGAATCAGGGTGGGACTATGGCTACACCTTC.